The 2 T cell receptor beta chains given below trace back to one sample, sequenced in a study of CD8 T cells in Susac syndrome. Random hexamers were used to reverse transcribe about 0.5 to 1 ug of RNA. TCRdb passed the immunoSEQ multiplex PCR reads through MiXCR, listing each CDR3 protein once. The sample comprises roughly 220,000 distinct CDR3 sequences, 94% of which are singletons, and 0.15% to 0.2% rests with the top ten. Sequencing input: CD4+ T cells from PBMCs. These receptors all stem from a human donor with Susac syndrome.

The chain carries TRBV5-1 and TRBJ1-2; D is unclear. The V gene's germline CDR1 is SGHRS and CDR2 YFSETQ. Trimming pared 3 bases from V and 3 bases from J, leaving 12 bases between. CDR3 length: 14 amino acids. In DNA, the CDR3 is TGCGCCAGCAGCTCCGATCCCGCGGACTATGGCTACACCTTC. Its protein product is CASSSDPADYGYTF. Full variable domain (remainder filled in from reference TRBV5-1 and TRBJ1-2): KAGVTQTPRYLIKTRGQQVTLSCSPISGHRSVSWYQQTPGQGLQFLFEYFSETQRNKGNFPGRFSGRQFSNSRSEMNVSTLELGDSALYLCASSSDPADYGYTFGSGTRLTVV.

The chain combines TRBV15 with TRBJ1-4; perhaps TRBD1 as D (6 bases). The germline V gene encodes CDR1 LNHNV and CDR2 YYDKDF (reference sequence). This CDR3 is 15 amino acids long. With 4 bases removed from V and 9 bases from J, the gap between germline ends came to 18 bases. The CDR3, as DNA: TGTGCCACCAGCAAGGAACAGGGCGATACACAAAAACTGTTTTTT. It is translated as CATSKEQGDTQKLFF.